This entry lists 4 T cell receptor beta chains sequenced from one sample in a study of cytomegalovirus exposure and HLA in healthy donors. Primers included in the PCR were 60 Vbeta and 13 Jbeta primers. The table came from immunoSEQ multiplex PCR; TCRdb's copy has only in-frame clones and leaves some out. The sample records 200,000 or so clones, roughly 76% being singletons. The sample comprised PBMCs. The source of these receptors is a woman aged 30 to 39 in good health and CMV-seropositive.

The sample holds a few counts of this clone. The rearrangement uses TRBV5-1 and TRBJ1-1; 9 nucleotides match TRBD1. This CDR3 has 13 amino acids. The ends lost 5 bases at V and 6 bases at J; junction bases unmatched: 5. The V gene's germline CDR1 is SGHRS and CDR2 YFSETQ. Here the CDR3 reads CASREQGAAEAFF. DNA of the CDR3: TGCGCCAGCAGGGAACAGGGGGCTGCTGAAGCTTTCTTT.

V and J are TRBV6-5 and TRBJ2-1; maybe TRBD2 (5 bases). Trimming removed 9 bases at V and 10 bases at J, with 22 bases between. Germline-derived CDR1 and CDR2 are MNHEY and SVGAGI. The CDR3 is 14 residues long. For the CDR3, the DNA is TGTGCCAGTTACTCGCGACTACCCGGTCCGGAGCAGTTCTTC. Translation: CASYSRLPGPEQFF.

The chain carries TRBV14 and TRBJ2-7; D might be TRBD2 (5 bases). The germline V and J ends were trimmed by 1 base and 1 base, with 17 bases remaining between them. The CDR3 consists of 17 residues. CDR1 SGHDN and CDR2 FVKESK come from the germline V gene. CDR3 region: CASSQALKGRGSYEQYF. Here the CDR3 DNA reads TGTGCCAGCAGCCAAGCCTTGAAGGGCAGAGGGTCCTACGAGCAGTACTTC.

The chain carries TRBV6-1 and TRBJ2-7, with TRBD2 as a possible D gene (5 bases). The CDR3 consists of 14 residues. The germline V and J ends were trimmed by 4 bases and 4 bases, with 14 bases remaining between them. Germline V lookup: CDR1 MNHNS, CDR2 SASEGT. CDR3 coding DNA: TGTGCCAGCAGTGCGGGCCCGGGGTTGTACGAGCAGTACTTC. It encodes CASSAGPGLYEQYF.